The clone carrying this T cell receptor beta chain was found once. Its antigen remains unknown. Trimming took 0 bases from V and 6 from J, leaving 13 bases between them. Germline V gene lookup returns CDR1 SGHTS and CDR2 YDEGEE. This CDR3 region has 14 residues. Amplification used 60 Vbeta primers and 13 Jbeta primers. TCRdb keeps only in-frame clones here, not all; method: immunoSEQ multiplex PCR. Found here are about 100,000 clones, about 80% of them singletons; the top ten hold about 0.69%. The data were taken from a study of cytomegalovirus exposure and HLA in healthy donors. Study at large: Out of 180 million or so T cells, an earlier analysis found about 120 million unique TCR beta sequences in total. General study findings and limits: CMV antigen specificity of a few CMV-associated chains was confirmed in vitro. The study designated around 150 TCR beta chains cytomegalovirus-associated.

The source material was PBMCs. The clonotype originates from a woman in her fifties or sixties in good health and CMV-seronegative. The V and J genes are TRBV5-8 and TRBJ2-7; tentative D call: TRBD2 (6 bases). CDR3 amino acids: CASSLGQVGGEQYF. DNA of the CDR3: TGTGCCAGCAGCTTGGGGCAGGTCGGGGGCGAGCAGTACTTC.